This is a list of T cell receptor beta chains from one sample in a study of technical replicates of blood from a handful of donors. TCRdb's copy holds only in-frame clones and misses some; the assay was immunoSEQ multiplex PCR. The table records more than 45,000 clones, approximately 94% of them present only once. Material for sequencing was PBMCs. These receptors were taken from a human donor in good health. Some clones in this sample may be carry-over from other donors' samples. CDR3s include the opening cysteine and the closing phenylalanine or tryptophan.

V,J,CDR3
TRBV9,TRBJ2-7,CASSEGQSYEQYF
TRBV5-8,TRBJ2-2,CASSSRQGAITGELFF
TRBV4-1,TRBJ2-3,CASSQGTGVFFWADTQYF
TRBV2,TRBJ1-1,CASSSESNTEAFF
TRBV4-1,TRBJ1-1,CASSHHPQGLRTEAFF
TRBV7-7,TRBJ2-5,CASGSKRETQYF
TRBV2,TRBJ1-6,CASRERTGGNSPLHF
TRBV10-3,TRBJ2-7,CATGGTSDYEQYF
TRBV7-9,TRBJ2-2,CASSLAASGPTGELFF
TRBV27,TRBJ2-7,CATARVSVYEQYF
TRBV2,TRBJ1-5,CASRGQKNQPQHF
TRBV10-3,TRBJ1-2,CAIRVSSGNYGYTF
TRBV10-3,TRBJ2-5,CASQGSVVEETQYF
TRBV2,TRBJ1-2,CASSETTGYGYGYTF
TRBV7-9,TRBJ2-3,CASSLAWTGATDTQYF
TRBV7-2,TRBJ2-1,CASSRSRNEQFF
TRBV6-5,TRBJ2-2,CASRRDYNTGELFF